Only a few counts were recorded for the clone carrying this TCR beta chain. Antigen unknown. This CDR3 is built from 15 residues. The V end was cut by 6 bases, the J end by 4 bases, with 19 bases between. For TCR beta, libraries came from quantitative 5'-RACE with molecular barcodes. TCRdb itself ran the 5' RACE reads through MiXCR, one entry per CDR3 protein. This sample has about 270,000 distinct CDR3 sequences, with roughly a third found just once. This sample is part of a study of CD8 T cells in ankylosing spondylitis. Study conclusions and caveats: Relatively scarce in peripheral blood, disease-linked clones were CD8+. Apparently characteristic of ankylosing spondylitis blood was a TCR beta motif (under ten highly homologous variants).

V is TRBV12-3 or TRBV12-4 and J is TRBJ2-7; no clear D gene. This sequence originates from a male donor with ankylosing spondylitis or in good health (not recorded which). The sample was blood, either unsorted or a sorted T cell fraction (not recorded which). CDR3 sequence: CASSSLGRMGYEQYF. The CDR3 region has the DNA TGTGCCAGCAGCTCCTTAGGAAGGATGGGTTACGAGCAGTACTTC.